The next 20 T cell receptor beta chains were all read from a single sample in a study of blood T cell repertoires in COVID-19 (TCRdb year 2020). The library was obtained by the immunoSEQ multiplex PCR assay. Not all clones reach the TCRdb copy of this immuneACCESS table, which keeps in-frame sequences only. Checked studies attribute under half of the gap to unresolved V genes and leave the rest unexplained. The sample yields under 150,000 clones; about 88% were counted once. The ten largest clones represent roughly 8.9% of the sample. Material for sequencing was peripheral blood. These receptor sequences come from a woman aged 70-85 years who had recovered from COVID-19.

The chain combines TRBV19 with TRBJ2-3; TRBD1 matches at 9 bases. V trimming: 5 bases; J trimming: 0 bases; junction bases outside the gene matches: 6. CDR1 is LNHDA and CDR2 is SQIVND in the germline V gene (reference sequence). The CDR3 length is 16 residues. The DNA for the CDR3 is TGTGCCAGTAGTGACCACAGGGGGCTTAGCACAGATACGCAGTATTTT. This translates into CASSDHRGLSTDTQYF. Supplemented by reference TRBV19 and TRBJ2-3, the full variable domain reads DGGITQSPKYLFRKEGQNVTLSCEQNLNHDAMYWYRQDPGQGLRLIYYSQIVNDFQKGDIAEGYSVSREKKESFPLTVTSAQKNPTAFYLCASSDHRGLSTDTQYFGPGTRLTVL.

This clone was counted once. This chain joins TRBV5-8 and TRBJ2-7, with D perhaps TRBD1 (6 bases). The CDR3 covers 13 residues. Germline CDR1 SGHTS, CDR2 YDEGEE. Trimming left V 7 bases short and J 0 bases short, with 11 bases between. The DNA for the CDR3 is TGTGCCAGCTGGACGGACAGCTCCTACGAGCAGTACTTC. Translation: CASWTDSSYEQYF.

This sequence joins TRBV16 and TRBJ2-3; 8 bases line up with TRBD1. V dropped 3 bases and J dropped 3; count of bases not matched to a gene: 2. Germline CDR1 KGHSY, CDR2 FQNENV. The CDR3 contains 14 residues. This CDR3 reads CASSHRQGTDTQYF. CDR3 nucleotide sequence: TGTGCCAGCAGCCACAGACAGGGGACAGATACGCAGTATTTT.

This chain links TRBV19 with TRBJ1-1; 9 nucleotides agree with TRBD1. With V trimmed by 10 bases and J by 0 bases, 3 bases remained unmatched. Germline V gene data show CDR1 as LNHDA and CDR2 as SQIVND (reference sequence). The CDR3 length is 13 residues. CDR3: CATRDRVNTEAFF. The CDR3 DNA sequence: TGTGCCACCCGGGACAGGGTGAACACTGAAGCTTTCTTT.

The V and J genes are TRBV4-1 and TRBJ2-1, with 7 bases matching TRBD2. The CDR3 has 17 amino acids. CDR1 and CDR2 from the germline V gene are MGHRA and YSYEKL. The J segment lost 4 bases and the V segment lost 0 bases, leaving 9 bases of the junction unmatched. The CDR3 region is CASSQDFVAGVYNEQFF. CDR3 DNA: TGCGCCAGCAGCCAAGATTTCGTCGCGGGAGTGTACAATGAGCAGTTCTTC.

V is TRBV7-9 and J is TRBJ2-1, with 7 bases identical to TRBD2. Germline assignment: CDR1 SEHNR and CDR2 FQNEAQ (reference sequence). This CDR3 comprises 15 residues. V shed 5 bases, J shed 7 bases, and the junction held 11 bases outside the gene matches. CDR3 coding DNA: TGTGCCAGCAGCCCGGCGGGAGTCCCGTGGAATGAGCAGTTCTTC. Encoded protein: CASSPAGVPWNEQFF.

CDR3: CASSLGAYEQYF. In DNA, the CDR3 is TGTGCCAGCAGCTTGGGAGCTTACGAGCAGTACTTC. The chain has TRBV5-5 and TRBJ2-7, with unresolved D. Per the germline V gene, CDR1 is SGHKS and CDR2 is YYEKEE (reference sequence). Trimming took 0 bases from V and 4 from J, leaving 5 bases between them. The CDR3 has 12 amino acids.

V and J are TRBV4-1 and TRBJ2-1; 9 positions agree with TRBD1. Germline V lookup: CDR1 MGHRA, CDR2 YSYEKL. The CDR3 is made up of 17 amino acids. The V gene end was trimmed by 4 bases and the J gene end by 9 bases; junction bases not matched to a gene: 16. The CDR3 is CASSRPPGQGTGTEQFF. CDR3 DNA: TGCGCCAGCAGCCGACCCCCGGGACAGGGAACTGGGACTGAGCAGTTCTTC.

This chain links TRBV2 with TRBJ1-2; possible D gene TRBD1, 5 bases. The germline V and J ends were trimmed by 7 bases and 5 bases, with 20 bases remaining between them. Per germline, CDR1 SNHLY and CDR2 FYNNEI. CDR3 length: 15 amino acids. CDR3 amino acids: CASIALGGLVYGYTF. The CDR3 region has the DNA TGTGCCAGCATTGCCCTCGGGGGGTTGGTGTATGGCTACACCTTC.

CDR3 DNA sequence: TGTGCCAGCAGTAACCACCTTACAGGGGTGGACGGCTACACCTTC. It codes for CASSNHLTGVDGYTF. The chain joins TRBV28 to TRBJ1-2; the match to TRBD1 covers 7 bases. The CDR3 is 15 amino acids. Germline loops: CDR1 MDHEN, CDR2 SYDVKM. After removal of 5 bases from V and 8 bases from J, the junction contained 14 bases not matched to a gene.

This clone was seen just once. This rearrangement joins TRBV5-1 to TRBJ2-6; D may be TRBD1 (5 bases). In germline, CDR1 is SGHRS, CDR2 YFSETQ. Deletions cut 5 bases from V and 0 bases from J, with 12 bases between. The CDR3 has 16 amino acids. CDR3 in DNA: TGCGCCAGCAGTGAGGCAGGGTTCTCTGGGGCCAACGTCCTGACTTTC. This codes for CASSEAGFSGANVLTF. Full variable domain (missing parts from reference TRBV5-1 and TRBJ2-6): KAGVTQTPRYLIKTRGQQVTLSCSPISGHRSVSWYQQTPGQGLQFLFEYFSETQRNKGNFPGRFSGRQFSNSRSEMNVSTLELGDSALYLCASSEAGFSGANVLTFGAGSRLTVL.

The chain has TRBV28 and TRBJ2-1, with D perhaps TRBD2 (5 bases). Germline V gene sequence: CDR1 MDHEN, CDR2 SYDVKM. V lost 10 bases, J lost 4 bases, and 14 bases lay in between. The CDR3 has 13 amino acids. The CDR3 DNA sequence: TGTGCCACCGTTCGGGGATCTTACAATGAGCAGTTCTTC. It specifies CATVRGSYNEQFF.

The CDR3 is CSVEDGTGGEKLFF. The CDR3 DNA follows: TGCAGCGTTGAAGATGGGACAGGGGGTGAAAAACTGTTTTTT. V usage is TRBV29-1 and J usage is TRBJ1-4; 11 bases fit TRBD1. V was clipped by 0 bases and J by 7 bases; unmatched bases: 1. Germline-derived CDR1 and CDR2 are SQVTM and ANQGSEA. The CDR3 is 14 amino acids. The whole variable domain, filled in from reference TRBV29-1 and TRBJ1-4, reads SAVISQKPSRDICQRGTSLTIQCQVDSQVTMMFWYRQQPGQSLTLIATANQGSEATYESGFVIDKFPISRPNLTFSTLTVSNMSPEDSSIYLCSVEDGTGGEKLFFGSGTQLSVL.

The V gene is TRBV30, the J gene TRBJ1-5; weak D call: TRBD1 (5 bases). V was pared by 5 bases and J by 4 bases, with 18 bases between. CDR3 length equals 15 residues. The germline CDR1 and CDR2 sequences are GTSNPN and SVGIG (reference sequence). CDR3 region: CAWALGAGINQPQHF. CDR3 nucleotides: TGTGCCTGGGCCTTAGGGGCGGGGATTAATCAGCCCCAGCATTTT.

This rearrangement joins TRBV30 to TRBJ1-2; 8 bases fit TRBD1. Losses at the gene ends were 0 bases for V and 1 base for J; bases not matched to a gene: 10. CDR3 length: 17 amino acids. The germline V gene encodes CDR1 GTSNPN and CDR2 SVGIG (reference sequence). The CDR3 DNA follows: TGTGCCTGGAGTGTGAAGAGTGGGACAGGCTTTAACTATGGCTACACCTTC. Its translation: CAWSVKSGTGFNYGYTF.

V is TRBV28 and J is TRBJ2-7; 8 bases are a match to TRBD1. Germline-derived CDR1 and CDR2 are MDHEN and SYDVKM. V was clipped by 4 bases and J by 6 bases; unmatched bases: 5. The CDR3 has 13 residues. As DNA, the CDR3 is TGTGCCAGCAGTTCTACAGGGGGTGGCGAGCAGTACTTC. It translates to CASSSTGGGEQYF.

This rearrangement joins TRBV29-1 to TRBJ1-4; tentatively, D is TRBD1 (5 bases). V dropped 3 bases and J dropped 5 bases, with 10 bases sitting between them. The length of the CDR3 is 13 residues. Germline V CDR1 and CDR2: SQVTM, ANQGSEA. CDR3 sequence: CSVEGRTNEKLFF. The CDR3 DNA is TGCAGCGTTGAGGGGCGGACGAATGAAAAACTGTTTTTT.

The V gene is TRBV5-1, the J gene TRBJ2-5, with D possibly matching TRBD1 (6 bases). The CDR3 has 14 amino acids. Trimming took 0 bases from V and 9 from J, leaving 15 bases between them. Germline-derived CDR1 and CDR2 are SGHRS and YFSETQ. This CDR3 reads CASSLAPGQAAQYF. In nucleotides, the CDR3 is TGCGCCAGCAGCTTGGCACCGGGACAAGCGGCCCAGTACTTC.

The genes are TRBV7-3 and TRBJ2-2, with 8 bases identical to TRBD2. This CDR3 is 14 amino acids long. Unmatched junction bases numbered 0, after V lost 0 bases and J lost 6 bases. The V gene's germline CDR1 is SGHTA and CDR2 FQGTGA. The CDR3 nucleotides are TGTGCCAGCAGCTTAACCGGGGGGGCCGGGGAGCTGTTTTTT. This gives the protein CASSLTGGAGELFF.

This sequence joins TRBV7-2 and TRBJ2-2; TRBD2 is a possible D gene (7 bases). In germline, CDR1 is SGHTA, CDR2 FQGNSA. This CDR3 contains 15 residues. Trimming pared 5 bases from V and 6 bases from J, leaving 16 bases between. This chain's CDR3 is CASSLWGGESGELFF. The CDR3 nucleotides are TGTGCCAGCAGCCTGTGGGGGGGCGAGTCCGGGGAGCTGTTTTTT.